A selection of T cell receptor beta chains follows, all from one sample in a study of molecular identifiers for immune sequencing clone quantification. Each CDR3 protein gets one entry after TCRdb re-called the PCR reads with MiXCR. The table records over 600,000 distinct CDR3 sequences, about 20% of them present only once. Sequencing was done on a sample of naive CD8+ T cells from blood, with Jurkat cell RNA spiked in. The receptors were gathered from a human donor in good health. Some libraries in this study had Jurkat cell RNA spiked in. Each CDR3 is given with its conserved first and last residue. A D gene is named only where the DNA matches it firmly. Size is stated for part of the rows, as once, few or many counts, or as a class when the clone is expanded.

D gene	clone size	V gene	J gene	CDR3 protein	CDR3 DNA
-	-	TRBV12-3/TRBV12-4	TRBJ2-2	CASSLDRTGELFF	TGTGCCAGCAGTTTAGACAGAACCGGGGAGCTGTTTTTT
TRBD2	few	TRBV9	TRBJ2-3	CASSGASGGPTDTQYF	TGTGCCAGCAGCGGGGCTAGCGGGGGTCCCACAGATACGCAGTATTTT
TRBD2	many	TRBV5-4	TRBJ2-3	CASSLWRGGRTDTQYF	TGTGCCAGCAGCTTGTGGCGGGGGGGCCGGACAGATACGCAGTATTTT
TRBD2	few	TRBV4-1	TRBJ2-2	CASSRGASGNSNTGELFF	TGCGCCAGCAGCCGGGGGGCTAGCGGGAACTCGAACACCGGGGAGCTGTTTTTT
-	many	TRBV7-9	TRBJ2-2	CASSLGTPELFF	TGTGCCAGCAGCTTAGGGACTCCTGAGCTGTTTTTT
-	few	TRBV7-7	TRBJ1-4	CASSLRTSEKLFF	TGTGCTAGCAGCCTTCGGACGAGTGAAAAACTGTTTTTT
TRBD1	-	TRBV14	TRBJ1-6	CANSQAPWDSLSSPLHF	TGTGCCAACAGCCAGGCCCCCTGGGACAGCTTAAGTTCACCCCTCCACTTT
-	once	TRBV6-4	TRBJ2-4	CASSAPPPLAKCAKNILYF	TGTGCCAGCAGTGCCCCTCCCCCCCTAGCCAAATGCGCCAAAAACATTCTGTACTTC
-	-	TRBV6-5	TRBJ1-5	CAGKNLEFSNQPQHF	TGTGCCGGCAAAAACCTAGAGTTTAGCAATCAGCCCCAGCATTTT
-	many	TRBV19	TRBJ1-5	CASTEAYSNQPQHF	TGTGCCAGTACGGAGGCCTATAGCAATCAGCCCCAGCATTTT
-	-	TRBV27	TRBJ2-5	CASRPPDVQETQYF	TGTGCCAGCAGACCCCCAGACGTCCAAGAGACCCAGTACTTC
-	many	TRBV5-5	TRBJ2-2	CASSLEQGLYTGELFF	TGTGCCAGCAGCTTGGAGCAGGGGTTATACACCGGGGAGCTGTTTTTT
-	once	TRBV9	TRBJ1-1	CASSVGLVAEAFF	TGTGCCAGCAGCGTAGGTTTGGTCGCTGAAGCTTTCTTT
-	many	TRBV20-1	TRBJ2-2	CSARANTGELFF	TGCAGTGCTAGAGCTAACACCGGGGAGCTGTTTTTT
TRBD1	many	TRBV20-1	TRBJ1-1	CSARLVDRGPKAEAFF	TGCAGTGCTAGATTGGTGGACAGGGGACCTAAGGCTGAAGCTTTCTTT
TRBD1	-	TRBV30	TRBJ2-5	CAWAGTVQETQYF	TGTGCCTGGGCCGGGACAGTCCAAGAGACCCAGTACTTC
TRBD1	many	TRBV28	TRBJ2-1	CASSPRGLSSYNEQFF	TGTGCCAGCAGTCCCAGGGGGTTAAGCTCCTACAATGAGCAGTTCTTC
-	many	TRBV7-2	TRBJ2-2	CASSLVVSGFNTGELFF	TGTGCCAGCAGCTTAGTGGTCAGCGGGTTTAACACCGGGGAGCTGTTTTTT
TRBD1	many	TRBV12-3/TRBV12-4	TRBJ2-1	CASSLRDRVIIGSYNEQFF	TGTGCCAGCAGTCTCCGGGACAGGGTGATAATAGGATCCTACAATGAGCAGTTCTTC
-	many	TRBV3-1	TRBJ1-1	CASSHVREPEAFF	TGTGCCAGCAGCCACGTCCGGGAGCCTGAAGCTTTCTTT
TRBD2	few	TRBV28	TRBJ2-1	CASTRRLAGGRNEQFF	TGTGCCAGCACCAGACGTCTAGCGGGAGGAAGGAATGAGCAGTTCTTC
TRBD2	-	TRBV3-1	TRBJ2-5	CASREGLVDETQYF	TGTGCCAGCAGGGAGGGACTAGTCGACGAGACCCAGTACTTC
TRBD2	many	TRBV20-1	TRBJ2-3	CSAQPLAGGRVDTQYF	TGCAGTGCCCAGCCCCTAGCGGGGGGTAGGGTAGATACGCAGTATTTT
TRBD1	few	TRBV14	TRBJ1-2	CASSLLGQAYPEYGYTF	TGTGCCAGCAGCCTTTTAGGACAGGCGTACCCTGAGTATGGCTACACCTTC
-	many	TRBV2	TRBJ2-3	CASSEFRQGPTDTQYF	TGTGCCAGCAGTGAATTCCGCCAGGGACCCACAGATACGCAGTATTTT
-	many	TRBV12-3/TRBV12-4	TRBJ2-2	CASSPGNRELFF	TGTGCCAGCAGCCCAGGGAACCGGGAGCTGTTTTTT
-	-	TRBV7-9	TRBJ2-1	CASSFVGRSNEQFF	TGTGCCAGCAGCTTTGTCGGCAGATCCAATGAGCAGTTCTTC
-	many	TRBV6-2/TRBV6-3	TRBJ2-7	CASSYYGESSYEQYF	TGTGCCAGCAGTTACTACGGGGAAAGCTCCTACGAGCAGTACTTC
-	few	TRBV5-3	TRBJ2-1	CASSSLTGASNEQFF	TGTGCCAGCAGCTCCCTCACCGGGGCCAGCAATGAGCAGTTCTTC
-	many	TRBV11-2	TRBJ2-1	CASSSHEGTPQFF	TGTGCCAGCAGCTCTCATGAGGGGACACCGCAGTTCTTC
TRBD1	many	TRBV14	TRBJ2-3	CASSQGGQGFSADTQYF	TGTGCCAGCAGCCAAGGGGGACAGGGGTTCTCCGCGGATACGCAGTATTTT
TRBD2	-	TRBV9	TRBJ2-1	CASSVDQREGLYEQFF	TGTGCCAGCAGCGTAGATCAGCGGGAGGGCCTCTATGAGCAGTTCTTC
TRBD2	many	TRBV7-2	TRBJ2-1	CASSPTSGALNEQFF	TGTGCCAGCAGCCCGACTAGCGGGGCCCTCAATGAGCAGTTCTTC
-	-	TRBV28	TRBJ2-7	CASSLPYGLVSYEQYF	TGTGCCAGCAGTTTACCCTACGGCCTCGTATCCTACGAGCAGTACTTC
-	many	TRBV6-6	TRBJ1-5	CASSFGLNQPQHF	TGTGCCAGCAGTTTTGGCCTCAATCAGCCCCAGCATTTT
-	many	TRBV2	TRBJ2-5	CASRAGTPTQETQYF	TGTGCCAGCAGAGCCGGGACTCCGACCCAAGAGACCCAGTACTTC
TRBD1	many	TRBV6-2/TRBV6-3	TRBJ2-7	CASSYEDRDYEQYF	TGTGCCAGCAGTTACGAGGACAGGGATTACGAGCAGTACTTC
-	-	TRBV5-5	TRBJ2-1	CASSLDASDGAQQFF	TGTGCCAGCAGCTTGGACGCCTCCGACGGAGCACAGCAGTTCTTC
TRBD1	-	TRBV6-5	TRBJ2-1	CASSRDRGNGEQFF	TGTGCCAGCAGTCGGGACAGGGGGAATGGTGAGCAGTTCTTC
-	many	TRBV19	TRBJ1-1	CASSIDHHLATEAFF	TGTGCCAGTAGTATAGATCATCATCTGGCCACTGAAGCTTTCTTT
-	-	TRBV27	TRBJ1-4	CASSLWTVWREKLFF	TGTGCCAGCAGTCTCTGGACAGTTTGGCGTGAAAAACTGTTTTTT
-	-	TRBV30	TRBJ1-4	CAWSDGTQEEKLFF	TGTGCCTGGAGTGATGGGACACAAGAAGAAAAACTGTTTTTT
-	-	TRBV3-1	TRBJ1-1	CASSQDRAPGSTEAFF	TGTGCCAGCAGCCAAGATCGGGCACCCGGGAGCACTGAAGCTTTCTTT
TRBD2	few	TRBV2	TRBJ2-3	CASTLAGGLDTQYF	TGTGCCAGCACCTTAGCGGGGGGCCTAGATACGCAGTATTTT
TRBD1	-	TRBV9	TRBJ2-7	CASSGDGTGGAYEQYF	TGTGCCAGCAGCGGAGACGGGACAGGGGGCGCCTACGAGCAGTACTTC
TRBD1	few	TRBV6-1	TRBJ1-1	CASSLTSILGQTIQEAFF	TGTGCCAGCAGTCTAACCTCCATCCTGGGACAGACTATACAGGAAGCTTTCTTT
-	many	TRBV27	TRBJ1-1	CASSSQSTEAFF	TGTGCCAGCAGTTCCCAGTCGACTGAAGCTTTCTTT
-	many	TRBV7-8	TRBJ1-5	CASSSERRAPQHF	TGTGCCAGCAGCTCCGAGAGGAGGGCTCCCCAGCATTTT
-	many	TRBV9	TRBJ2-3	CASSLEGSSRTDTQYF	TGTGCCAGCAGCCTTGAGGGTTCTAGCCGCACAGATACGCAGTATTTT
TRBD2	many	TRBV7-9	TRBJ2-7	CASSSASGSSYEQYF	TGTGCCAGCAGCTCAGCTAGCGGGAGCTCCTACGAGCAGTACTTC
-	many	TRBV29-1	TRBJ1-2	CSVDQGGYGYTF	TGCAGCGTGGACCAGGGCGGCTATGGCTACACCTTC
-	many	TRBV6-5	TRBJ1-1	CASREGVGTEAFF	TGTGCCAGCAGGGAGGGGGTTGGCACTGAAGCTTTCTTT
-	many	TRBV12-3/TRBV12-4	TRBJ2-4	CASSFTRGTKNIQYF	TGTGCCAGCAGTTTTACACGAGGGACCAAAAACATTCAGTACTTC
TRBD1	few	TRBV28	TRBJ1-5	CASRPTGEPNQPQHF	TGTGCCAGCAGGCCAACAGGGGAACCCAATCAGCCCCAGCATTTT
-	-	TRBV14	TRBJ1-2	CAGSPFLTGVSGYTF	TGTGCCGGCAGCCCTTTTTTGACAGGCGTCTCTGGCTACACCTTC
-	many	TRBV20-1	TRBJ2-4	CSATIWTKNIQYF	TGCAGTGCCACGATTTGGACCAAAAACATTCAGTACTTC
-	-	TRBV12-3/TRBV12-4	TRBJ2-2	CASSLAGAVTGELFF	TGTGCCAGCAGTTTAGCGGGGGCGGTCACCGGGGAGCTGTTTTTT
-	many	TRBV7-9	TRBJ1-1	CASSLVRPEAFF	TGTGCCAGCAGCTTAGTTCGACCTGAAGCTTTCTTT
TRBD2	-	TRBV4-1	TRBJ2-3	CASGLLLADGDTNTQYF	TGCGCCAGCGGGCTCCTACTAGCGGACGGTGACACAAATACGCAGTATTTT